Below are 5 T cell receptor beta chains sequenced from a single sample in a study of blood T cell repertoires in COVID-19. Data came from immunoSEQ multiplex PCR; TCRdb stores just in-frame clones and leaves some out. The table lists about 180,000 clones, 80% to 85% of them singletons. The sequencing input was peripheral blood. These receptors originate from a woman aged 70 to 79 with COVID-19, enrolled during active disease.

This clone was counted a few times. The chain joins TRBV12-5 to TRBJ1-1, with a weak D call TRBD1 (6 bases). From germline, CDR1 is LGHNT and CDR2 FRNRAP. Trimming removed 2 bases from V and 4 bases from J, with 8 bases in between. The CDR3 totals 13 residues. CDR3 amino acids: CASGLQGSTEAFF. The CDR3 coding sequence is TGTGCTAGTGGTTTGCAGGGGAGCACTGAAGCTTTCTTT.

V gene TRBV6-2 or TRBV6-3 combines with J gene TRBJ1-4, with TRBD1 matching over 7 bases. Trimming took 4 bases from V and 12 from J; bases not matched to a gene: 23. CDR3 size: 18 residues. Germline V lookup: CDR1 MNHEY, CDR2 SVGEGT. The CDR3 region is CASSSPSRRQGAKEELFF. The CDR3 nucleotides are TGTGCCAGCAGTTCGCCTTCTCGTAGACAGGGTGCTAAAGAGGAACTGTTTTTT.

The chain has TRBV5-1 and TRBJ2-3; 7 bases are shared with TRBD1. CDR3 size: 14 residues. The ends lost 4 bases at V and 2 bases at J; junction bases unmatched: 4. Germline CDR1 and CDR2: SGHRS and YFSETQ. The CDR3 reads CASSRDSSTDTQYF. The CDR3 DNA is TGCGCCAGCAGCCGGGACAGTTCCACAGATACGCAGTATTTT.

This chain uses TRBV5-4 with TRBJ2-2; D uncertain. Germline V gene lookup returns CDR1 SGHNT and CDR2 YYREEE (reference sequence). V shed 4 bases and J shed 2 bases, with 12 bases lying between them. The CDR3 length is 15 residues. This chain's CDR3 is CASSTETPNTGELFF. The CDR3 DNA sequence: TGTGCCAGCAGCACAGAGACACCAAACACCGGGGAGCTGTTTTTT. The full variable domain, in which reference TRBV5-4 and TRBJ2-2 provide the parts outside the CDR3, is ETGVTQSPTHLIKTRGQQVTLRCSSQSGHNTVSWYQQALGQGPQFIFQYYREEENGRGNFPPRFSGLQFPNYSSELNVNALELDDSALYLCASSTETPNTGELFFGEGSRLTVL.

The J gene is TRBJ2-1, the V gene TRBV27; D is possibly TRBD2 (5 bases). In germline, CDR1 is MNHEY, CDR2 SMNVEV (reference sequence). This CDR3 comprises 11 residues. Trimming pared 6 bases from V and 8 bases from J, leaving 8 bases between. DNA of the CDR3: TGTGCCAGCAGGGGAGTTGATGAGCAGTTCTTC. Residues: CASRGVDEQFF.